The 6 T cell receptor beta chains below come from one sample, sequenced in a study of T cell responses to AZD1222 COVID-19 vaccine. Assay: immunoSEQ multiplex PCR; the TCRdb copy retains only in-frame clones and omits some. The sample lists more than 100,000 clones, around 92% occurring once. Source: peripheral blood, taken 28 days after the second AZD1222 dose. All receptors come from an adult who received the AZD1222 COVID-19 vaccine.

This sequence joins TRBV19 and TRBJ1-1; D not certain. This CDR3 comprises 14 residues. The V gene lost 1 base and the J gene lost 4 bases, with 10 bases spanning the gap. Germline loops: CDR1 LNHDA, CDR2 SQIVND (reference sequence). The CDR3 spells CASSIGWESTEAFF. The CDR3, as DNA: TGTGCCAGTAGTATAGGGTGGGAAAGCACTGAAGCTTTCTTT.

This chain connects TRBV6-4 to TRBJ1-2; a weak D match, TRBD1 (6 bases). Germline V lookup: CDR1 MRHNA, CDR2 SNTAGT. Trimming left V 3 bases short and J 4 bases short, with 12 bases between. The length of the CDR3 is 14 residues. The chain's CDR3 is CASSEMEGVYGYTF. The CDR3, as DNA: TGTGCCAGCAGTGAAATGGAGGGGGTCTATGGCTACACCTTC.

This chain joins TRBV19 and TRBJ2-3; 7 bases match TRBD1. In germline, CDR1 is LNHDA, CDR2 SQIVND (reference sequence). Trimming removed 5 bases from V and 7 bases from J; junction bases left unmatched: 12. The CDR3 is made up of 15 amino acids. This chain's CDR3 is CASSPSARDSYTQYF. In DNA, the CDR3 is TGTGCCAGTAGTCCCTCGGCCCGGGACAGCTATACGCAGTATTTT.

This chain links TRBV18 with TRBJ1-2; the match to TRBD1 covers 7 bases. Germline CDR1 and CDR2: KGHSH and LQKENI. The CDR3 totals 15 residues. J gave up 3 bases and V 3 bases, and 7 bases lay outside the gene matches. The CDR3 DNA follows: TGTGCCAGCTCACCCGGAACAGGGGCGGACTATGGCTACACCTTC. This gives the protein CASSPGTGADYGYTF.

The V and J genes are TRBV18 and TRBJ2-2, with TRBD1 as a possible D gene (6 bases). Germline-derived CDR1 and CDR2 are KGHSH and LQKENI. The CDR3 extends over 15 amino acids. Trimming took off 8 bases at V and 1 base at J, with 14 bases between the two ends. CDR3 nucleotide sequence: TGTGCCAGCCAACAGGGCGCGTTGAACACCGGGGAGCTGTTTTTT. Residues: CASQQGALNTGELFF.

The CDR3 DNA reads as TGTGCCAGCTCACGCCTAGGGGCAATAGGCCACACTGAAGCTTTCTTT. It specifies CASSRLGAIGHTEAFF. The chain is built from TRBV18 and TRBJ1-1, with D tentatively TRBD1 (5 bases). V was clipped by 4 bases and J by 3 bases, with 18 bases between them. Germline values: CDR1 KGHSH, CDR2 LQKENI. The CDR3 length is 16 residues. Supplemented by reference TRBV18 and TRBJ1-1, the full variable domain reads NAGVMQNPRHLVRRRGQEARLRCSPMKGHSHVYWYRQLPEEGLKFMVYLQKENIIDESGMPKERFSAEFPKEGPSILRIQQVVRGDSAAYFCASSRLGAIGHTEAFFGQGTRLTVV.